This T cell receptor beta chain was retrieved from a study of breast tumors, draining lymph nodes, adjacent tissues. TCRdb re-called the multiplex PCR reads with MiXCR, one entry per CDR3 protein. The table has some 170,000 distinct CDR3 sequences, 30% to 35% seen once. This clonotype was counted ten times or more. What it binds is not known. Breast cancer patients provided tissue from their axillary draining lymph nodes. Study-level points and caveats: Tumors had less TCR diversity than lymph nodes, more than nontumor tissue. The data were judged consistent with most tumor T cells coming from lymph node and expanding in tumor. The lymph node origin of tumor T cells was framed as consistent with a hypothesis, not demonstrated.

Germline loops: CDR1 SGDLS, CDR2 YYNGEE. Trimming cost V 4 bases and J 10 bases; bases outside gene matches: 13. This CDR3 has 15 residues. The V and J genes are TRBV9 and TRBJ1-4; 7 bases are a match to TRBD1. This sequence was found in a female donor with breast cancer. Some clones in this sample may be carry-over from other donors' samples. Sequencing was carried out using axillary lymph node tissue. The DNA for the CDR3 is TGTGCCAGCAGCCCCGCACAGGGGAATTTGGTAAAACTGTTTTTT. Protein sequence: CASSPAQGNLVKLFF.